This T cell receptor (beta chain) comes out of a study of cytomegalovirus exposure and HLA in healthy donors. Study overall: Around 79 million unique TCRs, all from HLA-typed donors, were included in an early release of the data. General study findings and limits: Information on immune exposure was restricted to one variable (CMV serostatus).

On this clone: Its antigen remains unidentified.

Germline V lookup: CDR1 SGHNT, CDR2 YYREEE (reference sequence). V shed 0 bases and J 4 bases; nucleotides not matched to a gene: 5. CDR3 length: 16 residues. The primer mix had 60 Vbeta and 13 Jbeta primers. Measured with immunoSEQ multiplex PCR; TCRdb has only the in-frame clones, and not every one. The sample's table shows approximately 92,000 clones. The clonotype comes from a woman younger than 45 in good health and CMV-seronegative. The gene calls are TRBV5-4 and TRBJ2-1, with TRBD2 matching over 9 bases. Sequenced: PBMCs. CDR3 in amino acids: CASSLAGLADYNEQFF. The CDR3 region has the DNA TGTGCCAGCAGCTTGGCGGGACTAGCAGATTACAATGAGCAGTTCTTC.